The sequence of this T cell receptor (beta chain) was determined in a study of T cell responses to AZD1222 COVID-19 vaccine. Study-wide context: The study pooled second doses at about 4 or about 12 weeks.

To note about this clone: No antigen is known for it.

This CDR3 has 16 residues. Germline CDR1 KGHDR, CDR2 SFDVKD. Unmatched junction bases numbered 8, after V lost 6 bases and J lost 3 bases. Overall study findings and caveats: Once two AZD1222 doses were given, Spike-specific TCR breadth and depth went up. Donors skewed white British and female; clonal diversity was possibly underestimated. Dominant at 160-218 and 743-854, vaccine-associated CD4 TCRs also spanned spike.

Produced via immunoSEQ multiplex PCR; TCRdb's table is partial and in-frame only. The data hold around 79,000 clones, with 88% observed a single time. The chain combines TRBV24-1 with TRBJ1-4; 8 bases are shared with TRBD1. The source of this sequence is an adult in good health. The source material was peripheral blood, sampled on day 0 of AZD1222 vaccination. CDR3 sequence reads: CATSLGQGGPNEKLFF. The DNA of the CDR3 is TGTGCCACCAGTCTTGGACAGGGAGGTCCTAATGAAAAACTGTTTTTT.